This T cell receptor (beta chain) was obtained from a study of blood T cell repertoires in COVID-19. As for the study in general: Sites in the United States, Italy and Spain provided acute and convalescent COVID-19 samples. Sources were T cells, B-cell-depleted T cells, or PBMCs; the material itself was cDNA or gDNA.

In Seattle, patients joined the study during active infection and were tracked longitudinally. V lost 2 bases to trimming and J lost 8 bases, with 13 bases between them. Germline V lookup: CDR1 SGHTA, CDR2 FQGNSA. There are 15 residues in the CDR3. Some clones are missing from TCRdb's copy, which holds only in-frame ones; the method was immunoSEQ multiplex PCR. The sample records around 310,000 clones, 85% to 90% being singletons. The sequencing input was peripheral blood. V and J are TRBV7-2 and TRBJ1-6, with D tentatively TRBD1 (5 bases). The TCR sequence derives from a woman aged 40 to 50 with COVID-19, enrolled during active disease. This CDR3 reads CASSLRDSPDSPLHF. CDR3 DNA: TGTGCCAGCAGCTTACGCGACAGCCCAGATTCACCCCTCCACTTT. Based on the CDR3 plus reference TRBV7-2 and TRBJ1-6, the full variable domain is GAGVSQSPSNKVTEKGKDVELRCDPISGHTALYWYRQSLGQGLEFLIYFQGNSAPDKSGLPSDRFSAERTGGSVSTLTIQRTQQEDSAVYLCASSLRDSPDSPLHFGNGTRLTVT.